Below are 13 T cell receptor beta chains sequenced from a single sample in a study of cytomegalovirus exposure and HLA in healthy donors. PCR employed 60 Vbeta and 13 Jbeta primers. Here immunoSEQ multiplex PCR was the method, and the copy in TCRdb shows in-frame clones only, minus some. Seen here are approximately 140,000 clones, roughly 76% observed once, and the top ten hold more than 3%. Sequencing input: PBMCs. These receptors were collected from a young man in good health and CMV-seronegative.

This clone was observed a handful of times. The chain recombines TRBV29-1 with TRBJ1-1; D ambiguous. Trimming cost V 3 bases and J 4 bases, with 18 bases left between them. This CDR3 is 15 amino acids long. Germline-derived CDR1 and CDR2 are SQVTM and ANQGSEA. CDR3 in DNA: TGCAGCGTTGACGCCCATCTGAGGGTGGGCACTGAAGCTTTCTTT. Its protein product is CSVDAHLRVGTEAFF.

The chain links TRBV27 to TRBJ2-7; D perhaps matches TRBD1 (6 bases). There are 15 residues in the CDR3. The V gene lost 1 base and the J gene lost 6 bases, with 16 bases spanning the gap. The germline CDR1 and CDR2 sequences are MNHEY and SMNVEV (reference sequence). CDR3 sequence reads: CASSLLRVGGTEQYF. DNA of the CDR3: TGTGCCAGCAGTTTATTAAGGGTAGGGGGAACCGAGCAGTACTTC.

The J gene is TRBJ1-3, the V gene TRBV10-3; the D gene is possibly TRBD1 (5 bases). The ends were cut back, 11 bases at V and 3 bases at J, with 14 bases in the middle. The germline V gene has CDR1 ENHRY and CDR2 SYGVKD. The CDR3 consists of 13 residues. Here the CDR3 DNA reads TGTGCCGCCGCGGGGGGGTATGGAAACACCATATATTTT. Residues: CAAAGGYGNTIYF.

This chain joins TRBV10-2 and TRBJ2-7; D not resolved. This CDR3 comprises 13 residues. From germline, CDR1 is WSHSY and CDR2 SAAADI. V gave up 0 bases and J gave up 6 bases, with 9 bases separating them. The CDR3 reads CASSESRSFEQYF. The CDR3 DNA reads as TGCGCCAGCAGTGAGTCGAGGAGCTTCGAGCAGTACTTC.

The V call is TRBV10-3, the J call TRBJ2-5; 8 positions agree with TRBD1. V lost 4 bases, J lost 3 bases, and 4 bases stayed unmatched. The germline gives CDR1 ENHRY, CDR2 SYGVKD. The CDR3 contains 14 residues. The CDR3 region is CAISGQGREETQYF. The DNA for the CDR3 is TGTGCCATCAGTGGACAGGGGCGAGAAGAGACCCAGTACTTC.

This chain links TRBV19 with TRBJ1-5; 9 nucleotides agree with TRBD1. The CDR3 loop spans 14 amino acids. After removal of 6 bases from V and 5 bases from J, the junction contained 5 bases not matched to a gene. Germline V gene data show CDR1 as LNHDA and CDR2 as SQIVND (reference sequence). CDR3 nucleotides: TGTGCCAGTAGCTGGACAGGGGATTATCAGCCCCAGCATTTT. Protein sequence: CASSWTGDYQPQHF.

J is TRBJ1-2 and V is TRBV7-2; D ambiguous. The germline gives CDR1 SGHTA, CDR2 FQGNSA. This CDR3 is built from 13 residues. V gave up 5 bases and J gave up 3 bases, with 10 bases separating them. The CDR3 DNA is TGTGCCAGCAGCCCTGCGGTTGACTATGGCTACACCTTC. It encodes CASSPAVDYGYTF.

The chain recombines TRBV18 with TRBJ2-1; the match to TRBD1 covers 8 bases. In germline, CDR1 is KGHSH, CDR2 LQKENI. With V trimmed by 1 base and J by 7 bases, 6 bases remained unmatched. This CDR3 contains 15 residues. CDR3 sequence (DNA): TGTGCCAGCTCACCACAATCAGGGGGCGGGAATGAGCAGTTCTTC. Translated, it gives CASSPQSGGGNEQFF.

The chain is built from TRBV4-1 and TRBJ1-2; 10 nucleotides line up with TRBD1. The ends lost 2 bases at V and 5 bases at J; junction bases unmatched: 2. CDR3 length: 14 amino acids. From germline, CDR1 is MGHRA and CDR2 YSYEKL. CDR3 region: CASSQPGQGYGYTF. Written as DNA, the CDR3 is TGCGCCAGCAGCCAACCGGGACAGGGGTATGGCTACACCTTC.

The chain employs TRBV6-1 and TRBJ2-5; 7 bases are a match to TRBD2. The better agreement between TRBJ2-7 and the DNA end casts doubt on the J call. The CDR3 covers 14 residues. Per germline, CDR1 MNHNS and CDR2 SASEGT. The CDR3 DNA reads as TGTGCCAGCATTCTAGCGGTGATTCCCTACGAGCAGTACTTC. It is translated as CASILAVIPYEQYF.

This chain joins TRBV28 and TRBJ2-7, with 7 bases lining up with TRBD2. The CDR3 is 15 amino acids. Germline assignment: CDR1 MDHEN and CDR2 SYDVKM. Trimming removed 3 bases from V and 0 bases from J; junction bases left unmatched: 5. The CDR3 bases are TGTGCCAGCAGTTTGCGGGGGTTCACCTCCTACGAGCAGTACTTC. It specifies CASSLRGFTSYEQYF.

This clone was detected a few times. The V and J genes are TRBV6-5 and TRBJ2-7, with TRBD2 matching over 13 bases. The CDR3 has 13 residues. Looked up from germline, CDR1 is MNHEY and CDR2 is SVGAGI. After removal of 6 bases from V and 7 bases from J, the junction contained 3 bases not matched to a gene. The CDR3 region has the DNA TGTGCCAGCAGGGGGACTAGCGGGACTGAGCAGTACTTC. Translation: CASRGTSGTEQYF.

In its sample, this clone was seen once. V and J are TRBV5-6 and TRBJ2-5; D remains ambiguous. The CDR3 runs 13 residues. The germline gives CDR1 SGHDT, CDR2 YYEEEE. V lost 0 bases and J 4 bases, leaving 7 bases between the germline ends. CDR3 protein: CASSLVVVETQYF. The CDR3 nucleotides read TGTGCCAGCAGCTTGGTCGTCGTAGAGACCCAGTACTTC.